The clone carrying this T cell receptor (beta chain) was detected once. Antigen specificity is unknown. These data come from a study of OX40 agonist ivuxolimab in advanced cancers. Looking at the study overall: At approximately 83% male, the cohort had a mean age of 60 years, ranging from 23 to 79. Three dose-escalation patients had partial responses: one with hepatocellular carcinoma and two with cutaneous melanoma. Study-level points and caveats: Low clonal expansion, among the lowest seen, marked partial responders at 0.1-3.0 mg/kg.

Using immunoSEQ multiplex PCR, the repertoire was profiled, and TCRdb retains in-frame clones only, with some absent. The sample contains 80,000 to 100,000 clones, around 90% of which appear only once. The sequenced sample was CD4+ or CD8+ T cells sorted from blood, obtained in a trial of the OX40 agonist ivuxolimab. The receptor was derived from an adult with an advanced solid tumor such as melanoma, head and neck, liver or kidney cancer.

CDR3 DNA sequence: TGCGCCAGCAGGGCAGGGTTAAGCTCCTACAATGAGCAGTTCTTC. Translating gives CASRAGLSSYNEQFF. The genes are TRBV5-1 and TRBJ2-1, with a weak D call TRBD1 (5 bases). The CDR3 is 15 residues long. V was shortened by 5 bases and J by 0 bases, with 12 bases between the two germline ends. Germline assignment: CDR1 SGHRS and CDR2 YFSETQ. Supplemented by reference TRBV5-1 and TRBJ2-1, the full variable domain reads KAGVTQTPRYLIKTRGQQVTLSCSPISGHRSVSWYQQTPGQGLQFLFEYFSETQRNKGNFPGRFSGRQFSNSRSEMNVSTLELGDSALYLCASRAGLSSYNEQFFGPGTRLTVL.